This T cell receptor (beta chain) derives from a study of T cells in Graves' hyperthyroidism and ophthalmopathy. Regions amplified from RNA transcripts were the TCR beta CDR3 regions. The HTBI set primed first-round TCR CDR3 RT-PCR. One entry per CDR3 protein results from TCRdb running MiXCR on the multiplex PCR reads. Here the sample spans about 290,000 distinct CDR3 sequences, around a sixth being singletons. This clonotype was seen many times. The CDR3 is 15 residues long. The germline V gene encodes CDR1 DFQATT and CDR2 SNEGSKA (reference sequence). V was shortened by 1 base and J by 10 bases, with 20 bases between the two germline ends.

This chain links TRBV20-1 with TRBJ2-1; tentative D call: TRBD2 (6 bases). The receptor was isolated from a man aged 25 to 40 with Graves' hyperthyroidism. Sequenced: blood. The CDR3 region has the DNA TGCAGTGCTAGAGCTGGACTATCCGCCCTGGGAGAGCAGTTCTTC. Its translation is CSARAGLSALGEQFF.